The following is a TCR beta chain sequence with its context. Its target is unknown. Trimming removed 6 bases at V and 2 bases at J, with 15 bases between. Germline CDR1 and CDR2: MNHNS and SASEGT. The CDR3 covers 15 residues. Next came a second PCR, run for about 6 to 12 cycles, which used a sample-barcoded 5' primer along with a J-beta primer mix. MiXCR, applied by TCRdb to the 5' RACE reads, yields one record per CDR3 protein. The sample contains about 640,000 distinct CDR3 sequences, 58% of which appear only once. Each sample provided at least 6 micrograms of extracted total RNA. These data come from a study of blood T cells in healthy people across ages. Study-wide findings and caveats: Naive T cell percentage strongly correlated with TCR beta diversity. Naive CD4+ cell counts and diversity both ran higher in long-lived than in aged donors. Expanded clonotype changes were possibly confounded by unknown donor CMV status.

The sequenced sample consisted of blood. The source is a man aged 55 to 69 in good health. J is TRBJ2-3 and V is TRBV6-1; D is perhaps TRBD2 (5 bases). DNA of the CDR3: TGTGCCAGCAGGGGCCGGGAAACATTCACAGATACGCAGTATTTT. Amino acid sequence: CASRGRETFTDTQYF.